This is a list of T cell receptor beta chains from one sample in a study of blood T cell repertoires in COVID-19. Clones were sequenced by immunoSEQ multiplex PCR, and TCRdb holds only the in-frame ones, with some missing. The sample lists about 54,000 clones; 90% were seen once. Source material: peripheral blood. These receptors originate from a woman aged 40-49 years with active COVID-19. CDR3s include the opening cysteine and the closing phenylalanine or tryptophan. The order of the fields is J gene, V gene, CDR3 protein.

J gene: TRBJ1-4
V gene: TRBV9
CDR3 protein: CASSRGQGKSTNEKLFF

J gene: TRBJ1-6
V gene: TRBV15
CDR3 protein: CATSRVPTGANNSPLHF

J gene: TRBJ1-4
V gene: TRBV3-1/TRBV3-2
CDR3 protein: CASSYRGQEKLFF

J gene: TRBJ2-6
V gene: TRBV27
CDR3 protein: CASSLTWTGAGANVLTF

J gene: TRBJ2-3
V gene: TRBV5-1
CDR3 protein: CASVEDSTDTQYF

J gene: TRBJ1-3
V gene: TRBV19
CDR3 protein: CASSITRGSGNTIYF

J gene: TRBJ2-3
V gene: TRBV15
CDR3 protein: CATSRHPPGQGAEGTDTQYF

J gene: TRBJ2-3
V gene: TRBV7-9
CDR3 protein: CASSSRGDTQYF

J gene: TRBJ2-3
V gene: TRBV11-3
CDR3 protein: CASSLGGTGGYTDTQYF

J gene: TRBJ2-1
V gene: TRBV19
CDR3 protein: CASSPLAFAYNEQFF

J gene: TRBJ1-3
V gene: TRBV7-8
CDR3 protein: CASSATRAGGLGNTIYF

J gene: TRBJ1-5
V gene: TRBV7-2
CDR3 protein: CASSLFLGQGNQPQHF

J gene: TRBJ1-3
V gene: TRBV7-6
CDR3 protein: CASSSSAGNTIYF

J gene: TRBJ1-1
V gene: TRBV10-3
CDR3 protein: CATIQGVNTEAFF

J gene: TRBJ1-1
V gene: TRBV5-4
CDR3 protein: CASSLTGGLNTEAFF

J gene: TRBJ1-5
V gene: TRBV4-1
CDR3 protein: CASSQDAGVFNQPQHF

J gene: TRBJ1-2
V gene: TRBV15
CDR3 protein: CATSRDTNYGYTF

J gene: TRBJ2-1
V gene: TRBV5-1
CDR3 protein: CASGRDSPYNEQFF

J gene: TRBJ2-3
V gene: TRBV5-8
CDR3 protein: CASSYGTSGGAGTDTQYF

J gene: TRBJ1-2
V gene: TRBV5-5
CDR3 protein: CASSLIVTRQANYGYTF

J gene: TRBJ1-1
V gene: TRBV19
CDR3 protein: CASSMWEGRSTEAFF

J gene: TRBJ1-6
V gene: TRBV4-1
CDR3 protein: CASSQPRTGPNSPLHF

J gene: TRBJ1-2
V gene: TRBV7-2
CDR3 protein: CASSWAGTDYGYTF

J gene: TRBJ2-2
V gene: TRBV6-5
CDR3 protein: CASRKTTTGELFF

J gene: TRBJ2-4
V gene: TRBV6-2/TRBV6-3
CDR3 protein: CASSSYREAKNIQYF

J gene: TRBJ1-5
V gene: TRBV4-1
CDR3 protein: CASSLSGQPNQPQHF

J gene: TRBJ2-7
V gene: TRBV5-1
CDR3 protein: CASSRDRGSLLEQYF

J gene: TRBJ1-4
V gene: TRBV7-6
CDR3 protein: CASSLESGANEKLFF

J gene: TRBJ2-6
V gene: TRBV5-1
CDR3 protein: CASSFEVAGANVLTF

J gene: TRBJ2-3
V gene: TRBV13
CDR3 protein: CASSSGQGARKTDTQYF

J gene: TRBJ1-5
V gene: TRBV10-1
CDR3 protein: CASSTGTQPQHF

J gene: TRBJ2-1
V gene: TRBV19
CDR3 protein: CASNPRGMAHSSYNEQFF

J gene: TRBJ2-5
V gene: TRBV19
CDR3 protein: CASSAFRGQETQYF

J gene: TRBJ1-2
V gene: TRBV5-1
CDR3 protein: CASMAGTDNYGYTF

J gene: TRBJ1-4
V gene: TRBV11-2
CDR3 protein: CASSPPILQGVNEKLFF

J gene: TRBJ2-7
V gene: TRBV5-1
CDR3 protein: CASKGDSSYEQYF

J gene: TRBJ2-1
V gene: TRBV2
CDR3 protein: CASSVGLYNEQFF

J gene: TRBJ1-5
V gene: TRBV5-1
CDR3 protein: CASSPQGSQPQHF

J gene: TRBJ2-2
V gene: TRBV18
CDR3 protein: CASSPGSTNTGELFF

J gene: TRBJ1-2
V gene: TRBV11-3
CDR3 protein: CASSLVIRNYGYTF

J gene: TRBJ2-7
V gene: TRBV11-3
CDR3 protein: CASSSPREYEQYF